This TCR beta chain was recorded in a study of blood T cell repertoires in COVID-19 (TCRdb year 2020). Notes on the research overall: Samples from collaborators originated in the United States, Italy and Spain and spanned both the acute and convalescent phases of COVID-19. The material from the prospective study consisted of cDNA or gDNA derived from T cells, B-cell-depleted T cells, or PBMCs. Subjects who had been exposed to COVID-19, were actively infected with it, or had recovered from it provided the deeply sampled blood TCRbeta repertoires that made up the dataset. The repertoires were made available in a free public database intended to serve as a resource for research on the immune response to SARS-CoV-2. Samples were obtained from the ongoing ImmuneRACE study (first 160 participants) and from approximately 1,200 subjects provided by 6 global collaborators. The sample metadata nearly always contained a de-identified subject ID, COVID-19 status, age in years and sex. Where available, HLA class I and class II types were taken from metadata supplied by the sample provider and were not determined by assay-based typing. Overall study results and their limits: The amount of clinical and demographic metadata varied by source and participant and was provided uncurated.

Collaborating institutions collected whole blood in K2EDTA tubes following their own protocols. For TCRbeta analysis, collaborators shipped samples in one of three forms: frozen whole blood, isolated PBMCs, or DNA extracted from either of those sample types. From V the trimming removes 2 bases and from J it removes 1 base, while the gene matches leave 0 bases of the junction unaccounted for. In the germline V gene (reference sequence), CDR1 corresponds to SGHKS and CDR2 to YYEKEE. The CDR3 covers 15 residues, taking in both the cysteine and the phenylalanine. The only DNA kept is the CDR3, 45 bases in frame from the first base. The immunoSEQ Assay, a bias-controlled multiplex PCR, was used to amplify TCRbeta CDR3 regions from genomic DNA. The study's own analysis went as follows. Within the assay, amplification of reference gene primers was used to estimate how many nucleated cells each sample contained. To quantify the absolute abundance of each unique TCRbeta CDR3 rearrangement, sequence reads were collapsed and filtered. For each sample, productive Simpson clonality was calculated as the square root of Simpson's diversity index across productive rearrangements. The immuneACCESS repertoire file appears here via TCRdb, limited to in-frame rearrangements. These files lack a portion of the clones; in checked studies, under half of the deficit traces to unresolved V genes, and the cause of the others is not known. V, J and clone size are those of that table, while D and trimming were read from the DNA. The sample table records 60,000 to 75,000 clones; over 80% of these occur just once. The top ten hold around 5% of the sample.

A word on this clone: Its cognate antigen has yet to be identified. Base qualities were left out, and no much larger clone turns up one base away.

This sequence was found in a man aged 45-65 years with active COVID-19. In this chain, TRBV5-5 is recombined with TRBJ2-2; 9 middle bases align to TRBD2. Sequenced material: peripheral blood. The encoded CDR3 is CASSLAGGNTGELFF. The bases are TGTGCCAGCAGCTTAGCGGGAGGGAACACCGGGGAGCTGTTTTTT. With the rest looked up from the reference TRBV5-5 and TRBJ2-2 genes rather than sequenced, the full variable domain is DAGVTQSPTHLIKTRGQQVTLRCSPISGHKSVSWYQQVLGQGPQFIFQYYEKEERGRGNFPDRFSARQFPNYSSELNVNALLLGDSALYLCASSLAGGNTGELFFGEGSRLTVL.